A single sample gave rise to the 13 T cell receptor beta chains below, sequenced in a study of shared clonotypes between healthy human individuals. The protocol was immunoSEQ multiplex PCR, while the TCRdb copy is restricted to in-frame clones and leaves out a portion. The profile shows hundreds of thousands of clones, less than 96% of them singletons. Sequencing input: naive CD4+ T cells sorted from blood. Noted subset: CD45RA+ positively selected. The origin of the receptors is a woman under 40 in good health.

The chain recombines TRBV18 with TRBJ2-3, with 7 bases identical to TRBD2. CDR1 is KGHSH, CDR2 LQKENI, per germline. There are 17 residues in the CDR3. The V segment lost 1 base and the J segment 4 bases; nucleotides outside the gene matches: 11. Here the CDR3 DNA reads TGTGCCAGCTCACCACGTGCTAGCGGACTTGGGGCAGATACGCAGTATTTT. Translation: CASSPRASGLGADTQYF. The full variable domain, its missing parts supplied by reference TRBV18 and TRBJ2-3, is NAGVMQNPRHLVRRRGQEARLRCSPMKGHSHVYWYRQLPEEGLKFMVYLQKENIIDESGMPKERFSAEFPKEGPSILRIQQVVRGDSAAYFCASSPRASGLGADTQYFGPGTRLTVL.

This sequence joins TRBV5-1 and TRBJ2-7; 11 positions match TRBD2. The CDR3 runs 16 residues. V shed 4 bases and J 2 bases; nucleotides not matched to a gene: 8. CDR1 is SGHRS, CDR2 YFSETQ, per germline. The CDR3 DNA sequence: TGCGCCAGCAGCAGCCCAGGACTAGCGGGTACCTACGAGCAGTACTTC. Translating gives CASSSPGLAGTYEQYF.

The chain combines TRBV9 with TRBJ2-7, with 9 bases aligning to TRBD2. The CDR3 spans 15 residues. The junction had 7 bases not matched to a gene; V was cut back by 4 bases and J by 2 bases. CDR1 is SGDLS, CDR2 YYNGEE, per germline. The CDR3 protein is CASSPRLAVPYEQYF. Written as DNA, the CDR3 is TGTGCCAGCAGCCCCCGACTAGCGGTACCCTACGAGCAGTACTTC.

The rearrangement links TRBV25-1 to TRBJ1-4; D is ambiguous. Trimming removed 0 bases at V and 7 bases at J, with 9 bases between. From germline, CDR1 is MGHDK and CDR2 SYGVNS. This CDR3 has 14 residues. CDR3 sequence: CASSEYIGIEKLFF. CDR3 in DNA: TGTGCCAGCAGTGAATATATTGGTATTGAAAAACTGTTTTTT. Together with reference TRBV25-1 and TRBJ1-4, the CDR3 gives the full variable domain: EADIYQTPRYLVIGTGKKITLECSQTMGHDKMYWYQQDPGMELHLIHYSYGVNSTEKGDLSSESTVSRIRTEHFPLTLESARPSHTSQYLCASSEYIGIEKLFFGSGTQLSVL.

The rearrangement uses TRBV7-9 and TRBJ1-6, with D maybe TRBD1 (5 bases). The CDR3 covers 17 residues. Germline V CDR1 and CDR2: SEHNR, FQNEAQ (reference sequence). V lost 1 base and J 0 bases, leaving 10 bases between the germline ends. The CDR3 region is CASSLGGTPSYNSPLHF. DNA for the CDR3: TGTGCCAGCAGCTTAGGGGGGACCCCCTCCTATAATTCACCCCTCCACTTT.

V gene TRBV28 combines with J gene TRBJ1-5; TRBD1 matches at 7 bases. The CDR3 is made up of 14 amino acids. V lost 3 bases and J lost 5; bases outside the gene matches: 4. Germline V gene sequence: CDR1 MDHEN, CDR2 SYDVKM. CDR3 amino acids: CASSFQGGYQPQHF. Written as DNA, the CDR3 is TGTGCCAGCAGTTTCCAGGGGGGGTATCAGCCCCAGCATTTT.

This chain connects TRBV18 to TRBJ2-7, with TRBD2 matching over 9 bases. The CDR3 length is 19 residues. V lost 3 bases and J lost 3; bases outside the gene matches: 18. Germline V lookup: CDR1 KGHSH, CDR2 LQKENI. The CDR3 region has the DNA TGTGCCAGCTCACCGACCCAGGGGGGTCCTAGCGGGGCCAACTACGAGCAGTACTTC. It is translated as CASSPTQGGPSGANYEQYF.

The chain joins TRBV1 to TRBJ2-1; TRBD2, the D gene given by the table, was not confirmed from the DNA. TRBV1 is noted as a pseudogene. The CDR3 spans 16 residues. In nucleotides, the CDR3 is TGCACCAGCAGCCCTAGTGGTAGCGGGAGTGTTAATGAGCAGTTCTTC. Protein sequence: CTSSPSGSGSVNEQFF.

J is TRBJ1-2 and V is TRBV28; possibly TRBD1 for D (5 bases). The CDR3 extends over 14 amino acids. With 4 bases removed from V and 7 bases from J, the gap between germline ends came to 16 bases. Germline CDR1 MDHEN, CDR2 SYDVKM. CDR3 in DNA: TGTGCCAGCAGTTCAGTAAGGGGTGCTGGTGGCTACACCTTC. Its translation is CASSSVRGAGGYTF.

The chain carries TRBV7-9 and TRBJ1-1; D remains unclear. Per the germline V gene, CDR1 is SEHNR and CDR2 is FQNEAQ (reference sequence). Trimming took off 2 bases at V and 1 base at J, with 11 bases between the two ends. The CDR3 totals 15 residues. CDR3 protein: CASSLYQSPNTEAFF. CDR3 nucleotides: TGTGCCAGCAGCTTATACCAAAGTCCGAACACTGAAGCTTTCTTT.

This chain connects TRBV5-1 to TRBJ2-5; 8 bases align to TRBD1. The CDR3 spans 14 residues. Germline-derived CDR1 and CDR2 are SGHRS and YFSETQ. With V trimmed by 4 bases and J by 7 bases, 9 bases remained unmatched. The chain's CDR3 is CASSQDRAEGTQYF. The CDR3, as DNA: TGCGCCAGCAGCCAGGACAGGGCCGAGGGGACCCAGTACTTC.

This sequence joins TRBV28 and TRBJ2-7, with D perhaps TRBD2 (6 bases). Trimming took 2 bases from V and 7 from J, leaving 9 bases between them. The V gene's germline CDR1 is MDHEN and CDR2 SYDVKM. The CDR3 spans 12 residues. The CDR3 reads CASSLTGEEQYF. CDR3 nucleotide sequence: TGTGCCAGCAGTTTAACGGGGGAAGAGCAGTACTTC.

The chain couples TRBV15 to TRBJ2-2, with 9 bases identical to TRBD2. Germline V lookup: CDR1 LNHNV, CDR2 YYDKDF (reference sequence). There are 21 residues in the CDR3. After removal of 0 bases from V and 0 bases from J, the junction contained 14 bases not matched to a gene. CDR3 in amino acids: CATSRDRSGLAGFANTGELFF. CDR3 DNA sequence: TGTGCCACCAGCAGAGATCGTTCCGGGCTAGCGGGGTTCGCGAACACCGGGGAGCTGTTTTTT. Combining the CDR3 with reference TRBV15 and TRBJ2-2 gives the whole variable domain DAMVIQNPRYQVTQFGKPVTLSCSQTLNHNVMYWYQQKSSQAPKLLFHYYDKDFNNEADTPDNFQSRRPNTSFCFLDIRSPGLGDTAMYLCATSRDRSGLAGFANTGELFFGEGSRLTVL.